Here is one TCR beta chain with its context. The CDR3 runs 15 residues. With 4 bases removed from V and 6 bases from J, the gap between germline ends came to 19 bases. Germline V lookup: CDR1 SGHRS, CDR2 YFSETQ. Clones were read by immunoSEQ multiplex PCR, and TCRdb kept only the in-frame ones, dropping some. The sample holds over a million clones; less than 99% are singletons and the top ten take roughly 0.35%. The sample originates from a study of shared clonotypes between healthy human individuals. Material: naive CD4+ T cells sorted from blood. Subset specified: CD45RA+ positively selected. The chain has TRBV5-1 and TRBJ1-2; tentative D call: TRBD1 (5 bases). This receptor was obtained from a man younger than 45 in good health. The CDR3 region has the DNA TGCGCCAGCAGCCTGTCGGGAGAGGGACCCGATGGCTACACCTTC. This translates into CASSLSGEGPDGYTF.